One and the same sample provided the 11 T cell receptor beta chains below, sequenced in a study of breast tumors, draining lymph nodes, adjacent tissues (dated by TCRdb to about 2016). Libraries were constructed by multiplex PCR. The instrument given in TCRdb is Illumina HiSeq 2000. TCRdb cleaned the public reads at Q25 with fastp, built clones with MiXCR and kept in-frame beta chains. Entries that share a CDR3 protein sequence are merged under the most common genes and DNA. The sample profile shows more than 200,000 distinct CDR3 sequences; about 30% of them were found once. Approximately 1.5% of the sample is taken by the ten largest. Lymph node samples were obtained from the axillary draining lymph nodes of breast cancer patients. The sample comprised axillary lymph node tissue. The receptor set was obtained from a female donor with breast cancer. Some clones in this sample may be carry-over from other donors' samples.

This clonotype was seen repeatedly, ten times or more. The CDR3 reads CASSLSLTSNQPQHF. CDR3 coding DNA: TGTGCCAGCAGCTTGTCACTTACTAGCAATCAGCCCCAGCATTTT. The chain uses TRBV7-2 and TRBJ1-5, with D uncertain. The CDR3 spans 15 residues. The V end lost 3 bases, the J end lost 0 bases, and 9 bases lay between the germline ends. Germline lookup yields CDR1 SGHTA and CDR2 FQGNSA.

This clonotype occurred many times. The chain employs TRBV7-2 and TRBJ2-2; 7 positions match TRBD1. The CDR3 is made up of 15 amino acids. In germline, CDR1 is SGHTA, CDR2 FQGNSA. V shed 5 bases, J shed 7 bases, and the junction held 10 bases outside the gene matches. In DNA, the CDR3 is TGTGCCAGCAGCGCCCGACAGGGTGGAATCGGGGAGCTGTTTTTT. Amino acids: CASSARQGGIGELFF.

Comments on this clonotype: Relative to the germline gene, one junction end is altered; a read error may explain this. The CDR3 spells CASSAWEGQPQHF. Here the CDR3 DNA reads TGTGCCAGCAGCGCGTGGGAGGGTCAGCCTCAGCATTTT. The chain has TRBV7-2 and TRBJ1-5, with no clear D. CDR1 SGHTA and CDR2 FQGNSA come from the germline V gene. The CDR3 consists of 13 residues. Drawing the rest from reference TRBV7-2 and TRBJ1-5, the complete variable domain is GAGVSQSPSNKVTEKGKDVELRCDPISGHTALYWYRQSLGQGLEFLIYFQGNSAPDKSGLPSDRFSAERTGGSVSTLTIQRTQQEDSAVYLCASSAWEGQPQHFGDGTRLSIL.

In this sample, this clonotype turned up a few times. The V call is TRBV6-1, the J call TRBJ2-1, with TRBD2 matching over 8 bases. The CDR3 extends over 13 amino acids. The trim removed 7 bases at V and 6 bases at J, leaving 5 bases unmatched. CDR1 is MNHNS, CDR2 SASEGT, per germline. CDR3 bases: TGTGCCAGCATGCCGGGAGGGGGCAATGAGCAGTTCTTC. This gives the protein CASMPGGGNEQFF.

This clonotype turned up a few times. This chain uses TRBV27 with TRBJ1-5, with no clear D. CDR3 length: 14 amino acids. CDR1 is MNHEY, CDR2 SMNVEV, per germline (reference sequence). V lost 3 bases and J 4 bases, leaving 10 bases between the germline ends. CDR3 sequence (DNA): TGTGCCAGCAGTTTTGGGATGCCTAATCAGCCCCAGCATTTT. Protein: CASSFGMPNQPQHF.

V is TRBV7-2 and J is TRBJ1-6; possibly TRBD1 for D (6 bases). With 5 bases removed from V and 13 bases from J, the gap between germline ends came to 24 bases. CDR3 length: 16 residues. Germline V CDR1 and CDR2: SGHTA, FQGNSA. The CDR3 loop reads CASSLGQLNSNQPLHF. CDR3 in DNA: TGTGCCAGCAGCCTTGGACAGTTGAATAGCAATCAGCCCCTCCACTTT.

This clonotype was picked up many times. The chain couples TRBV30 to TRBJ2-1; D possibly corresponds to TRBD1 (6 bases). Germline CDR1 is GTSNPN and CDR2 is SVGIG (reference sequence). V lost 1 base and J lost 3, with 13 bases in between. The CDR3 loop spans 15 amino acids. The CDR3 sequence: CAWSAGAGGYNEQFF. CDR3 coding DNA: TGTGCCTGGAGTGCAGGGGCTGGGGGCTACAATGAGCAGTTCTTC.

This clonotype appeared a few times. A clone one base away is much larger, so this may be a read error. This chain joins TRBV12-3 or TRBV12-4 and TRBJ2-7, with 7 bases identical to TRBD2. The CDR3 has 13 residues. V gave up 8 bases and J gave up 3 bases; unmatched junction bases: 7. CDR3 in DNA: TGTGCCAGCTCAAGCACTAGCGTCTACGAGCAGTACTTC. It codes for CASSSTSVYEQYF.

This clonotype was counted many times. A much larger clone lies one base from this, so it may be a read error. This rearrangement joins TRBV6-1 to TRBJ2-7; TRBD1 matches 11 bases. Germline lookup yields CDR1 MNHNS and CDR2 SASEGT. With 6 bases clipped from V and 3 bases from J, the junction kept 4 bases outside the gene matches. The CDR3 has 14 residues. CDR3 in amino acids: CASSRDRGVYEQYF. As DNA, the CDR3 is TGTGCCAGCAGCCGGGACAGGGGGGTCTACGAGCAGTACTTC.

Comment on this clonotype: A much larger clone lies one base from this, so it may be a read error. Because it lacks the conserved phenylalanine or tryptophan at the end, this CDR3 is likely a read error. The V gene is TRBV7-9, the J gene TRBJ2-1, with 9 nucleotides matching TRBD2. The germline V gene has CDR1 SEHNR and CDR2 FQNEAQ (reference sequence). V trimming: 6 bases; J trimming: 8 bases; junction bases outside the gene matches: 8. CDR3 length equals 14 residues. CDR3 protein: CASSFSGRLDEQFL. The CDR3 bases are TGTGCCAGCAGTTTTAGCGGGAGACTGGATGAGCAGTTCCTC.

Notes on this clonotype: Possible read error: a much larger clone is one base away. The chain recombines TRBV20-1 with TRBJ2-1; 7 nucleotides align to TRBD2. The germline V gene encodes CDR1 DFQATT and CDR2 SNEGSKA (reference sequence). The CDR3 spans 12 residues. As DNA, the CDR3 is TGCAGTGCTAGACGGGGAGGGAATGAGCCGTTCTTC. Its translation is CSARRGGNEPFF.